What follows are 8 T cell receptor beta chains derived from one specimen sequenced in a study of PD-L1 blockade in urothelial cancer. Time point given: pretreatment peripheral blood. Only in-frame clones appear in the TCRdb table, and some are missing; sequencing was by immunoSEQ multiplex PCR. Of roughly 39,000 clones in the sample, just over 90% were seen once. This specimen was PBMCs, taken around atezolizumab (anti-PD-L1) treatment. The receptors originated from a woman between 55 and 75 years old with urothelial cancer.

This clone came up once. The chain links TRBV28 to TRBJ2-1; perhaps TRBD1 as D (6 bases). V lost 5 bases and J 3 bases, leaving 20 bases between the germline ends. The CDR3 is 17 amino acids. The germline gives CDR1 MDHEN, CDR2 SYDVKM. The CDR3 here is CASSGDIRGTHYNEQFF. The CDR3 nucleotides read TGTGCCAGCAGTGGAGATATTAGGGGGACACACTACAATGAGCAGTTCTTC.

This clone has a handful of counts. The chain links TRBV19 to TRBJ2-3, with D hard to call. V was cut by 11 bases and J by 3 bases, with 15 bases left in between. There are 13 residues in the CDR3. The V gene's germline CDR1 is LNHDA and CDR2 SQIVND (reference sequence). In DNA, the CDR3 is TGTGCCGCATCTACTTCCTGGACAGATACGCAGTATTTT. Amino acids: CAASTSWTDTQYF.

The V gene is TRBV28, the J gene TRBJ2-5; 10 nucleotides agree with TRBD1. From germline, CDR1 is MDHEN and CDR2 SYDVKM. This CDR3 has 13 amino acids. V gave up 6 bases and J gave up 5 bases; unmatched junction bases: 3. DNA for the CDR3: TGTGCCAGCAGGACAGGGGGCCGGGAGACCCAGTACTTC. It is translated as CASRTGGRETQYF. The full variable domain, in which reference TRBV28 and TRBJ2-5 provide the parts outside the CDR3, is DVKVTQSSRYLVKRTGEKVFLECVQDMDHENMFWYRQDPGLGLRLIYFSYDVKMKEKGDIPEGYSVSREKKERFSLILESASTNQTSMYLCASRTGGRETQYFGPGTRLLVL.

CDR3 region: CASSHGGTNTEAFF. CDR3 nucleotide sequence: TGTGCCAGTAGTCACGGGGGGACGAACACTGAAGCTTTCTTT. The chain combines TRBV19 with TRBJ1-1; the D gene is possibly TRBD1 (5 bases). V was pared by 5 bases and J by 1 base, with 11 bases between. CDR1 is LNHDA, CDR2 SQIVND, per germline (reference sequence). This CDR3 is 14 amino acids long.

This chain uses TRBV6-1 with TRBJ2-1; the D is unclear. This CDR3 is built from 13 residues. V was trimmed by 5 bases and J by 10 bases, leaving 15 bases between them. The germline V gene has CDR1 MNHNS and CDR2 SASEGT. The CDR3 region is CASSPGILREQFF. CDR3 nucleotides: TGTGCCAGCAGTCCAGGCATCCTCCGGGAGCAGTTCTTC.

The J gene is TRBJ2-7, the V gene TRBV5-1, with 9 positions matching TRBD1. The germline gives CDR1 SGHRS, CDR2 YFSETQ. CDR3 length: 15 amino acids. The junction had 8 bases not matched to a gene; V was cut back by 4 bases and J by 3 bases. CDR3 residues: CASSRLQGAIYEQYF. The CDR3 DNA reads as TGCGCCAGCAGCCGTCTACAGGGGGCAATCTACGAGCAGTACTTC.

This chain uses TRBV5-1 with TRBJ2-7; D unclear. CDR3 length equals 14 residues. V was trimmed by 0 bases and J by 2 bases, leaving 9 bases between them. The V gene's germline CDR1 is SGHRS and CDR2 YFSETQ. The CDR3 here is CASSLEVGAYEQYF. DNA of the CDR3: TGCGCCAGCAGCTTGGAGGTCGGAGCCTACGAGCAGTACTTC.

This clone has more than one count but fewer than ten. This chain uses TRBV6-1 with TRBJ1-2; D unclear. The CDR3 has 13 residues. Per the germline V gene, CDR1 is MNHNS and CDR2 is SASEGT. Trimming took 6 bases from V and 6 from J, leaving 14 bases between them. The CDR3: CASRERVSDGYTF. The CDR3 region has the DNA TGTGCCAGCAGGGAGAGGGTGTCTGATGGCTACACCTTC.